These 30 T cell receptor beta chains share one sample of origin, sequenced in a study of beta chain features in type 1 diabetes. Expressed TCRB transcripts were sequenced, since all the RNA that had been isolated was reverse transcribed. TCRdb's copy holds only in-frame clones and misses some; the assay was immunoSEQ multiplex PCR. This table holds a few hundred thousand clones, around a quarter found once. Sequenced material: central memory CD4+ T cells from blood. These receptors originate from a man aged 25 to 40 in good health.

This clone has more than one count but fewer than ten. This CDR3 reads CASSEATSPLHF. The CDR3, as DNA: TGTGCCAGCAGTGAAGCAACCTCACCCCTCCACTTT. The gene calls are TRBV25-1 and TRBJ1-6; D gene uncertain. The CDR3 is made up of 12 amino acids. Germline V CDR1 and CDR2: MGHDK, SYGVNS. V was cut by 2 bases and J by 10 bases, with 6 bases left in between.

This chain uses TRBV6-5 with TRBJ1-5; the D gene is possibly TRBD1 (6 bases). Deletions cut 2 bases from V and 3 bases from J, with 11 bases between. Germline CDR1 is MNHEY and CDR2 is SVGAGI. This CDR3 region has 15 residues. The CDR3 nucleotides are TGTGCCAGCAGTTACGCCCGGACAGCCAATCAGCCCCAGCATTTT. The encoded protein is CASSYARTANQPQHF.

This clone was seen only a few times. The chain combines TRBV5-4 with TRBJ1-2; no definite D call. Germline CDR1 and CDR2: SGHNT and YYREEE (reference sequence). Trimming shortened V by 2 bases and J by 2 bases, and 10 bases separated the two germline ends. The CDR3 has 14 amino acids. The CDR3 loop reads CASSFVGINYGYTF. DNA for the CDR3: TGTGCCAGCAGCTTCGTTGGGATAAACTATGGCTACACCTTC.

CDR3 DNA sequence: TGTGCCAGCAGCTTGGTAGGGGCGGACCACTTCTATGGCTACACCTTC. Translating gives CASSLVGADHFYGYTF. The rearrangement links TRBV5-6 to TRBJ1-2; D may be TRBD1 (5 bases). V was cut by 0 bases and J by 4 bases, with 16 bases left in between. CDR1 and CDR2 (germline): SGHDT, YYEEEE. The CDR3 covers 16 residues. Based on the CDR3 plus reference TRBV5-6 and TRBJ1-2, the full variable domain is DAGVTQSPTHLIKTRGQQVTLRCSPKSGHDTVSWYQQALGQGPQFIFQYYEEEERQRGNFPDRFSGHQFPNYSSELNVNALLLGDSALYLCASSLVGADHFYGYTFGSGTRLTVV.

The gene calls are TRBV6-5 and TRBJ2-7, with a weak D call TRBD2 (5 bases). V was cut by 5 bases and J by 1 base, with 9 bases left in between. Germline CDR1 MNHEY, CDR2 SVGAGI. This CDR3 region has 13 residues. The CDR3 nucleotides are TGTGCCAGCAGTCTGACGGGATCCTACGAGCAGTACTTC. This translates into CASSLTGSYEQYF.

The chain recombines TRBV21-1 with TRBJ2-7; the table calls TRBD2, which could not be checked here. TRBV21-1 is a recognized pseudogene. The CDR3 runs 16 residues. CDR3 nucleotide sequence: TGTGCCAGCAGCAAAGCGGTGGCAGGCCGGGGTGGAGAGCAGTACTTC. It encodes CASSKAVAGRGGEQYF.

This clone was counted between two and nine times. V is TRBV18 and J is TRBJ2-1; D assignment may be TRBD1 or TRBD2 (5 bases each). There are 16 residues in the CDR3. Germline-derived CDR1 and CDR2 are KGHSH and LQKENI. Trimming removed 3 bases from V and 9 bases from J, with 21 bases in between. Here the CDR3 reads CASSPSPSPAGTEQFF. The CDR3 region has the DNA TGTGCCAGCTCACCCTCCCCAAGCCCTGCTGGGACTGAGCAGTTCTTC.

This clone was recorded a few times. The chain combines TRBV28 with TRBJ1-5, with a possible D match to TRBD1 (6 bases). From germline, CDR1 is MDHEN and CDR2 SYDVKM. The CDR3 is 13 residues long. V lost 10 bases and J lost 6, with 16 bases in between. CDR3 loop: CAIKQGVGQPQHF. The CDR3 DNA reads TGTGCCATCAAACAGGGAGTTGGTCAGCCCCAGCATTTT.

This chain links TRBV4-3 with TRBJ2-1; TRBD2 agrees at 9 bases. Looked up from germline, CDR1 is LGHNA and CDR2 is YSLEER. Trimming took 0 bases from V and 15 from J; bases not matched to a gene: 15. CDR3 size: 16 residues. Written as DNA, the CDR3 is TGCGCCAGCAGCCAAGATCCTGAGACTAGCGGCAGGACTCGGTTCTTC. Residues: CASSQDPETSGRTRFF.

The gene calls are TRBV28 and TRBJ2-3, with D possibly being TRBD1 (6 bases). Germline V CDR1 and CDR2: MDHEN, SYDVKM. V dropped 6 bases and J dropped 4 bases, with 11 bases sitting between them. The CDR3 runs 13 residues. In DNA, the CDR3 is TGTGCCAGCAGGGACAGTCCACCAGATACGCAGTATTTT. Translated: CASRDSPPDTQYF.

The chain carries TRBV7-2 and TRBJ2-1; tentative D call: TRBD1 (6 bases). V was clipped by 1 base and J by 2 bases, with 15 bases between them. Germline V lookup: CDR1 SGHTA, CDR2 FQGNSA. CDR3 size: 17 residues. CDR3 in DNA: TGTGCCAGCAGCTTAGTCGGGACACTCGGGACCTACAATGAGCAGTTCTTC. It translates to CASSLVGTLGTYNEQFF.

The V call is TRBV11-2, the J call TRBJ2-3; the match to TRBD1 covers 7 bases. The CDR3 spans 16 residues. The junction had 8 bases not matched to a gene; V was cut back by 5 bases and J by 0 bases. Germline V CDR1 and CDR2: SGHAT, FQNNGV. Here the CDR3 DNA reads TGTGCCAGCAGCCCGCAAGGGGGCCATAGCACAGATACGCAGTATTTT. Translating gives CASSPQGGHSTDTQYF.

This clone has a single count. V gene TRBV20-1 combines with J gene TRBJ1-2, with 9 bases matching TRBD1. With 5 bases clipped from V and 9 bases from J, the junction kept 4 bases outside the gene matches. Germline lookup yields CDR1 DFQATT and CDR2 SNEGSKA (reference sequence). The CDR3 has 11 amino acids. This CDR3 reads CSAEQGASYTF. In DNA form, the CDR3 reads TGCAGTGCTGAACAGGGGGCTAGCTACACCTTC.

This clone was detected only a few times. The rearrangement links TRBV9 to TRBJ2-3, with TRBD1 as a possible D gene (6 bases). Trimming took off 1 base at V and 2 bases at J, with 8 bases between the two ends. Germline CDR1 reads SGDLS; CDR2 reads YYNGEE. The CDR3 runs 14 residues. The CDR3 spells CASSVTGYTDTQYF. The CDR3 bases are TGTGCCAGCAGCGTAACAGGGTACACAGATACGCAGTATTTT.

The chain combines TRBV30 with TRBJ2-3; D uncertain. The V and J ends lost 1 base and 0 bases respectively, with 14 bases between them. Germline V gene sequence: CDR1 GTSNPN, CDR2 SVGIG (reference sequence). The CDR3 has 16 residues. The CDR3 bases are TGTGCCTGGAGTGCATCCTCTTTCACAAGCACAGATACGCAGTATTTT. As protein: CAWSASSFTSTDTQYF. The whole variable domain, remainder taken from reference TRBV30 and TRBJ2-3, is SQTIHQWPATLVQPVGSPLSLECTVEGTSNPNLYWYRQAAGRGLQLLFYSVGIGQISSEVPQNLSASRPQDRQFILSSKKLLLSDSGFYLCAWSASSFTSTDTQYFGPGTRLTVL.

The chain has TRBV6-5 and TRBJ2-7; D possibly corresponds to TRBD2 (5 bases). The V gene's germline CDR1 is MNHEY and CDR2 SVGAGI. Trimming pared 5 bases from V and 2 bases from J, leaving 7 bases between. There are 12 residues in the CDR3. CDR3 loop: CASSSGPYEQYF. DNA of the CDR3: TGTGCCAGCAGTAGCGGACCCTACGAGCAGTACTTC.

This chain's CDR3 is CSAQGVPEQFF. CDR3 DNA sequence: TGCAGTGCCCAGGGAGTGCCTGAGCAGTTCTTC. V is TRBV20-1 and J is TRBJ2-1; possibly TRBD1 or TRBD2 for D (5 bases each). The CDR3 has 11 residues. CDR1 and CDR2 (germline): DFQATT, SNEGSKA (reference sequence). The V end was cut by 6 bases, the J end by 9 bases, with 12 bases between.

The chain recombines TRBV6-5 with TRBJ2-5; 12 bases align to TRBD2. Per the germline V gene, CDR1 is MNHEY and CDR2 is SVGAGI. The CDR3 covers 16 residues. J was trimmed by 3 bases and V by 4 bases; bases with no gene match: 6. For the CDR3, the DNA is TGTGCCAGCAGTTCCCCCTGGACTAGCGGGAAAGAGACCCAGTACTTC. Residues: CASSSPWTSGKETQYF.

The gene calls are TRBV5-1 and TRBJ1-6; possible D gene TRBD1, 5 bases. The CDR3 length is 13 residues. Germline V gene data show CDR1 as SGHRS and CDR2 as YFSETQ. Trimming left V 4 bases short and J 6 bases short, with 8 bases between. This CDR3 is CASSLDSNSPLHF. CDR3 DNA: TGCGCCAGCAGCCTTGACAGTAATTCACCCCTCCACTTT.

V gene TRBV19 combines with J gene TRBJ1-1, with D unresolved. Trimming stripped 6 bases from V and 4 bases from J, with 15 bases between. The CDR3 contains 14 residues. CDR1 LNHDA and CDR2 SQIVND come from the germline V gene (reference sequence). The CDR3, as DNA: TGTGCCAGTAGGGGCATGGAGAAGAGCACTGAAGCTTTCTTT. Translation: CASRGMEKSTEAFF.

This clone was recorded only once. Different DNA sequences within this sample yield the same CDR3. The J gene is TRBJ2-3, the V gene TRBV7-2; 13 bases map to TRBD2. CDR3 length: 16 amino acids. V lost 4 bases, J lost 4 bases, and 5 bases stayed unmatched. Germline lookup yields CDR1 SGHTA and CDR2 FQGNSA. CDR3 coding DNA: TGTGCCAGCAGCTCCAGACTAGCGGGAGGCTCAGATACGCAGTATTTT. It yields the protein CASSSRLAGGSDTQYF.

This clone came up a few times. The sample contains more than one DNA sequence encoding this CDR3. The CDR3 region has the DNA TGCGCCAGCAGCTCGGGACTAGCTAACACCGGGGAGCTGTTTTTT. It yields the protein CASSSGLANTGELFF. V is TRBV5-1 and J is TRBJ2-2; 9 bases match TRBD2. Looked up from germline, CDR1 is SGHRS and CDR2 is YFSETQ. Unmatched junction bases numbered 2, after V lost 3 bases and J lost 2 bases. The CDR3 contains 15 residues.

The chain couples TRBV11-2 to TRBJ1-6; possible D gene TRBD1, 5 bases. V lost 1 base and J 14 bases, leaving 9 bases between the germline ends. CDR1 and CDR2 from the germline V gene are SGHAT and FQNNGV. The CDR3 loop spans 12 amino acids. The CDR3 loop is CASSLAQGTLHF. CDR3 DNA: TGTGCCAGCAGCTTAGCGCAGGGAACCCTCCACTTT. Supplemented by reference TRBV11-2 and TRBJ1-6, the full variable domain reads EAGVAQSPRYKIIEKRQSVAFWCNPISGHATLYWYQQILGQGPKLLIQFQNNGVVDDSQLPKDRFSAERLKGVDSTLKIQPAKLEDSAVYLCASSLAQGTLHFGNGTRLTVT.

The CDR3 DNA reads TGTGCCAGCAGGGGACTCAGGACAGGGGGCCCAGCTAACTATGGCTACACCTTC. Protein product: CASRGLRTGGPANYGYTF. The V call is TRBV25-1, the J call TRBJ1-2, with TRBD1 identical over 11 bases. The trim removed 6 bases at V and 0 bases at J, leaving 12 bases unmatched. This CDR3 contains 18 residues. Germline V gene sequence: CDR1 MGHDK, CDR2 SYGVNS.

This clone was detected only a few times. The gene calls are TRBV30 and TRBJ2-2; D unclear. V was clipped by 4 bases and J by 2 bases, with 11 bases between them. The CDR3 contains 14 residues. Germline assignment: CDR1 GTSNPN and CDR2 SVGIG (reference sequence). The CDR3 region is CAWNGYSNTGELFF. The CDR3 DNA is TGTGCCTGGAATGGCTATAGTAACACCGGGGAGCTGTTTTTT.

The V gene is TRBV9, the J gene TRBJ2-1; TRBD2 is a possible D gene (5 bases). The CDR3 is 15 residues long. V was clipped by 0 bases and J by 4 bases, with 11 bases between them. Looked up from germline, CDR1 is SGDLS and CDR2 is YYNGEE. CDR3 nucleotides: TGTGCCAGCAGCGTAGGGACTGCCGATTACAATGAGCAGTTCTTC. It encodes CASSVGTADYNEQFF.

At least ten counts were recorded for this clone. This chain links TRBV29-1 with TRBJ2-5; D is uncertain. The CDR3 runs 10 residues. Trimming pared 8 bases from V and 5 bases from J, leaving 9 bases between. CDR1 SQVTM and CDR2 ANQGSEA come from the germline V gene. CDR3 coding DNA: TGCAGCATTGCTGTGGAGACCCAGTACTTC. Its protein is CSIAVETQYF. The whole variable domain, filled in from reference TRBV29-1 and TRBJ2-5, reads SAVISQKPSRDICQRGTSLTIQCQVDSQVTMMFWYRQQPGQSLTLIATANQGSEATYESGFVIDKFPISRPNLTFSTLTVSNMSPEDSSIYLCSIAVETQYFGPGTRLLVL.

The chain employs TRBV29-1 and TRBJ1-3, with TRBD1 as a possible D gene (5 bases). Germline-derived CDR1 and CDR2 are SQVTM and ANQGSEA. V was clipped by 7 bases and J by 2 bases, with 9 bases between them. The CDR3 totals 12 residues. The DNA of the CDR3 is TGCAGCGCGGGACTCGCTGGAAACACCATATATTTT. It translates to CSAGLAGNTIYF.

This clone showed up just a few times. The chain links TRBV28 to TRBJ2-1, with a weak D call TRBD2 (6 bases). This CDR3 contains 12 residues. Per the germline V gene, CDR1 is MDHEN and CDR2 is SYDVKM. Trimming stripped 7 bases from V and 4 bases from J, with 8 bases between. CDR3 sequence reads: CASTGTYNEQFF. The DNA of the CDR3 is TGTGCCAGCACCGGGACTTACAATGAGCAGTTCTTC.

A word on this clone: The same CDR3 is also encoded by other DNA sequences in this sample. CDR3 protein: CAWRSLGQAGANVLTF. In nucleotides, the CDR3 is TGTGCCTGGAGATCCCTTGGGCAAGCCGGGGCCAACGTCCTGACTTTC. This sequence joins TRBV30 and TRBJ2-6; D unclear. This CDR3 contains 16 residues. Between the trimmed V and J ends, which lost 3 bases and 4 bases, there was a span of 16 bases. Germline lookup yields CDR1 GTSNPN and CDR2 SVGIG (reference sequence). The full variable domain, its missing parts supplied by reference TRBV30 and TRBJ2-6, is SQTIHQWPATLVQPVGSPLSLECTVEGTSNPNLYWYRQAAGRGLQLLFYSVGIGQISSEVPQNLSASRPQDRQFILSSKKLLLSDSGFYLCAWRSLGQAGANVLTFGAGSRLTVL.